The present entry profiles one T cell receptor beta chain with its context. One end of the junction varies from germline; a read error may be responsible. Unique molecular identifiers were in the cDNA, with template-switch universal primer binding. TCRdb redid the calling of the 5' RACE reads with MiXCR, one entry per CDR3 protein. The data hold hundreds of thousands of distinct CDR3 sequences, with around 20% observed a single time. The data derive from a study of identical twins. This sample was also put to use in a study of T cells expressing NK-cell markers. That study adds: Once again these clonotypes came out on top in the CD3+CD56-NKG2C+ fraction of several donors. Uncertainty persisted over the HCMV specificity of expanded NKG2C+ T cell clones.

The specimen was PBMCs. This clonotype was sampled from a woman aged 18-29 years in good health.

The CDR3 coding sequence is TGTGCCACCAGCTCAGGGAGCTACGAGGAGTACTTC. It encodes CATSSGSYEEYF. This chain joins TRBV15 and TRBJ2-7; D may be TRBD1 or TRBD2 (5 bases each). Germline CDR1 reads LNHNV; CDR2 reads YYDKDF (reference sequence). CDR3 length: 12 amino acids. The full variable domain, rest sourced from reference TRBV15 and TRBJ2-7, is DAMVIQNPRYQVTQFGKPVTLSCSQTLNHNVMYWYQQKSSQAPKLLFHYYDKDFNNEADTPDNFQSRRPNTSFCFLDIRSPGLGDTAMYLCATSSGSYEEYFGPGTRLTVT.